This is a list of T cell receptor beta chains from one sample in a study of shared clonotypes between healthy human individuals. Sequencing used immunoSEQ multiplex PCR; TCRdb keeps in-frame clones, though not all of them. Here the sample spans a few million clones, more than 85% being singletons. The sample taken for sequencing was naive CD4+ T cells from PBMCs. The receptors shown here come from a man aged 18 to 30 in good health. Some clones in this sample may be carry-over from other donors' samples. Both conserved end residues are part of each CDR3. The D gene is left open where the match is weak. Size values are once, few and many counts, or a class for expanded clones, and some rows have none.

abundance: -; v_gene: TRBV4-2; d_gene: TRBD1; j_gene: TRBJ2-7; CDR3aa: CASSQPTGDLHEQYF; CDR3nt: TGTGCCAGCAGCCAACCGACAGGGGATCTCCACGAGCAGTACTTC
abundance: -; v_gene: TRBV6-5; d_gene: -; j_gene: TRBJ1-5; CDR3aa: CASRRTGSGNQPQHF; CDR3nt: TGTGCCAGCAGACGGACGGGAAGTGGCAATCAGCCCCAGCATTTT
abundance: -; v_gene: TRBV5-4; d_gene: -; j_gene: TRBJ2-1; CDR3aa: CASSLGPASYNEQFF; CDR3nt: TGTGCCAGCAGCTTGGGACCGGCCTCCTACAATGAGCAGTTCTTC
abundance: once; v_gene: TRBV7-9; d_gene: -; j_gene: TRBJ2-2; CDR3aa: CASSLVGAAGELFF; CDR3nt: TGTGCCAGCAGCTTAGTTGGGGCGGCCGGGGAGCTGTTTTTT
abundance: -; v_gene: TRBV4-1; d_gene: -; j_gene: TRBJ1-2; CDR3aa: CASSLGPGYGYTF; CDR3nt: TGCGCCAGCAGCCTCGGACCCGGCTATGGCTACACCTTC
abundance: -; v_gene: TRBV5-1; d_gene: TRBD2; j_gene: TRBJ2-1; CDR3aa: CASNPLAGTYNEQFF; CDR3nt: TGCGCCAGCAACCCTCTAGCGGGCACCTACAATGAGCAGTTCTTC
abundance: -; v_gene: TRBV7-9; d_gene: TRBD1; j_gene: TRBJ1-1; CDR3aa: CASSLKGGNTEAFF; CDR3nt: TGTGCCAGCAGCTTAAAAGGGGGCAACACTGAAGCTTTCTTT
abundance: -; v_gene: TRBV7-8; d_gene: TRBD1; j_gene: TRBJ1-1; CDR3aa: CASSKSTGDETEAFF; CDR3nt: TGTGCCAGCAGCAAATCGACAGGGGATGAGACTGAAGCTTTCTTT
abundance: -; v_gene: TRBV10-1; d_gene: -; j_gene: TRBJ1-1; CDR3aa: CASSESGGEVNTEAFF; CDR3nt: TGCGCCAGCAGTGAGTCGGGGGGGGAGGTGAACACTGAAGCTTTCTTT
abundance: -; v_gene: TRBV28; d_gene: TRBD2; j_gene: TRBJ2-3; CDR3aa: CASSSTGPTSGVDTQYF; CDR3nt: TGTGCCAGCAGTTCTACCGGACCGACTAGCGGCGTAGATACGCAGTATTTT
abundance: -; v_gene: TRBV28; d_gene: -; j_gene: TRBJ2-7; CDR3aa: CASSPTQGFFSYEQYF; CDR3nt: TGTGCCAGCAGTCCCACACAGGGTTTCTTCTCCTACGAGCAGTACTTC
abundance: -; v_gene: TRBV19; d_gene: TRBD1; j_gene: TRBJ1-1; CDR3aa: CASIIFGTGSTEAFF; CDR3nt: TGTGCCAGTATTATTTTCGGGACAGGGTCGACTGAAGCTTTCTTT
abundance: -; v_gene: TRBV15; d_gene: TRBD1; j_gene: TRBJ2-7; CDR3aa: CATSTTQGEYEQYF; CDR3nt: TGTGCCACCAGCACTACACAGGGGGAATACGAGCAGTACTTC